This section outlines one T cell receptor beta chain sequence together with its context. The antigen remains undetermined. This specimen belongs to a study of PD-1 blockade in classical Hodgkin lymphoma. Regarding the study as a whole: Undefined causes, possibly disease activity or prior therapy, underlie the repertoire differences. Patients excluded were those beginning nivolumab under 1 year after ASCT.

TCRdb keeps only in-frame clones here, not all; method: immunoSEQ multiplex PCR. The sample holds more than 10,000 clones; roughly 89% are singletons and the top ten take roughly 24%. The patients all showed relapse after autologous stem cell transplantation, while their brentuximab vedotin exposure varied. Best responses fell into complete response, partial response or progressive disease. Trimming left V 0 bases short and J 2 bases short, with 14 bases between. The CDR3 has 16 amino acids. Germline CDR1 is MGHDK and CDR2 is SYGVNS. The chain is built from TRBV25-1 and TRBJ2-7; perhaps D is TRBD1 or TRBD2 (6 bases each). This receptor was identified in a human donor with classical Hodgkin lymphoma. Sequenced here: peripheral blood mononuclear cells (PBMCs), sampled at baseline. CDR3 loop: CASSEYLVGGPYEQYF. In DNA, the CDR3 is TGTGCCAGCAGTGAATACCTCGTGGGGGGCCCCTACGAGCAGTACTTC.